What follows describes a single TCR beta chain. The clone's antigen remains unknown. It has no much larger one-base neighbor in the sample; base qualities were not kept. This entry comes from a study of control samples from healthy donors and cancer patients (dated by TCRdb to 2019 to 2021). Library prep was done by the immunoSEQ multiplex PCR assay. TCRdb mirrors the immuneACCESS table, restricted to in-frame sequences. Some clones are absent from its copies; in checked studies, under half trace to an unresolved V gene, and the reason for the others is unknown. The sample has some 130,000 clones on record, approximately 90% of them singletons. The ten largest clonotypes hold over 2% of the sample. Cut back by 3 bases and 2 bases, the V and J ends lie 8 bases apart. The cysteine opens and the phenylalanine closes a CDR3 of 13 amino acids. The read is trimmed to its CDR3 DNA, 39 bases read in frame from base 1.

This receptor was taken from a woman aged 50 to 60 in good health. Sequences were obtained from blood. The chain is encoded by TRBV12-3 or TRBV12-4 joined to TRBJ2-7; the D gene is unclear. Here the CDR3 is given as CASSFYRTYEQYF. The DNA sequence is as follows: TGTGCCAGCAGTTTTTACAGAACCTACGAGCAGTACTTC.